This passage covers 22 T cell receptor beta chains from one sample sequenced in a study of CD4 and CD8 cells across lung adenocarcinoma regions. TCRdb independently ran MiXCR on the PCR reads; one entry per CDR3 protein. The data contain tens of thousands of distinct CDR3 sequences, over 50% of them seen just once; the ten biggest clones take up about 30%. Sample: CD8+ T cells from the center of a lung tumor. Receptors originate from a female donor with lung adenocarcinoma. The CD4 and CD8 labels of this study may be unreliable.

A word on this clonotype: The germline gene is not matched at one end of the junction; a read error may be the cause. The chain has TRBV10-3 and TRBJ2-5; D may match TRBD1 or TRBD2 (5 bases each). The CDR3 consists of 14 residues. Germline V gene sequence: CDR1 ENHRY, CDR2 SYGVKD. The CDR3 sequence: CATKVPGPGKTQYF. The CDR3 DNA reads TGTGCCACCAAGGTCCCGGGACCGGGAAAGACTCAGTACTTC.

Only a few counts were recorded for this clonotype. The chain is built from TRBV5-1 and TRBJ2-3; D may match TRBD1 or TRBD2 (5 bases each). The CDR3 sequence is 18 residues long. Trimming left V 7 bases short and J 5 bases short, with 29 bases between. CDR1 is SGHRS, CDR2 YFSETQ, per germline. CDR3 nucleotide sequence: TGCGCCAGCGCTTTTCGACCCGAGGCTCCTCAGAGGGGAGATACGCAGTATTTT. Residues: CASAFRPEAPQRGDTQYF. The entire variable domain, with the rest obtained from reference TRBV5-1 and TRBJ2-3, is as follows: KAGVTQTPRYLIKTRGQQVTLSCSPISGHRSVSWYQQTPGQGLQFLFEYFSETQRNKGNFPGRFSGRQFSNSRSEMNVSTLELGDSALYLCASAFRPEAPQRGDTQYFGPGTRLTVL.

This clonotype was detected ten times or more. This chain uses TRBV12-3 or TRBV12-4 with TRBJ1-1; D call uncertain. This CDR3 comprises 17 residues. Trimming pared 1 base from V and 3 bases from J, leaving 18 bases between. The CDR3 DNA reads TGTGCCAGCAGTTTAGAAGGGTGGGAGAGGACTCACACTGAAGCTTTCTTT. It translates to CASSLEGWERTHTEAFF.

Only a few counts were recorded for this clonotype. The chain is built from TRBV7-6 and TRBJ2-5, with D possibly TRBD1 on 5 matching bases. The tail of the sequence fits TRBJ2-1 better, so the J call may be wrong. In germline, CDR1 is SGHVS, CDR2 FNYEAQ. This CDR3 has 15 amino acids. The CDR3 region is CASSVLGRDSNEQFF. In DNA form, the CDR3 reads TGTGCCAGCAGCGTACTTGGGCGCGACAGCAATGAGCAGTTCTTC.

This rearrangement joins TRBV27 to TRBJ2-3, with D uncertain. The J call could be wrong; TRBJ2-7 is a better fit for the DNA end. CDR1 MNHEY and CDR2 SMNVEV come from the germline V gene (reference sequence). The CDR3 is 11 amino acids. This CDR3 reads CALCAKDTQYF. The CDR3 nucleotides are TGTGCGCTGTGTGCTAAAGACACGCAGTACTTC.

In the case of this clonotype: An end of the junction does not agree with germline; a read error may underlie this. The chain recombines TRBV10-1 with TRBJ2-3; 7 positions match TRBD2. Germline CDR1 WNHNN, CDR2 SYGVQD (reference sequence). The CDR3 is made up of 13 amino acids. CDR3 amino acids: CGSGEREADTQYF. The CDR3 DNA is TGCGGCAGCGGGGAAAGGGAGGCAGATACCCAGTATTTT.

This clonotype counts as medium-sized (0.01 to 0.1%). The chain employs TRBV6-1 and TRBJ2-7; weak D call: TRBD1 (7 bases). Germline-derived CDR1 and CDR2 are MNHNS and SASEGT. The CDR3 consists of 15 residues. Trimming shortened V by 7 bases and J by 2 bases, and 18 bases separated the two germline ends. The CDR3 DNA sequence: TGTGCCAGCACCTCAGGGGGTGGGGGGACCTACGAGCAGTACTTC. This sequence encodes CASTSGGGGTYEQYF.

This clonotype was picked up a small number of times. The CDR3, as DNA: TGTGCCAGCACTTTCGCCGGGACAGGGAACACCGGGGAGCTGTTTTTT. Its protein is CASTFAGTGNTGELFF. The chain uses TRBV6-5 and TRBJ2-2; 8 positions agree with TRBD1. This CDR3 region has 16 residues. Germline CDR1 is MNHEY and CDR2 is SVGAGI. Germline trimming cut 7 bases from V and 1 base from J; bases unmatched to any gene: 8.

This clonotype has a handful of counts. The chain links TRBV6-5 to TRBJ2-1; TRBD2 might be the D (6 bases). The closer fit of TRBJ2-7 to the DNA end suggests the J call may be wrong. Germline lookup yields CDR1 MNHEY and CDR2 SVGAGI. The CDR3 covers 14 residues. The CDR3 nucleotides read TGTGCCAGCAGTTACGGGGACTCTGCCTACGAGCAGTACTTC. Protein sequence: CASSYGDSAYEQYF.

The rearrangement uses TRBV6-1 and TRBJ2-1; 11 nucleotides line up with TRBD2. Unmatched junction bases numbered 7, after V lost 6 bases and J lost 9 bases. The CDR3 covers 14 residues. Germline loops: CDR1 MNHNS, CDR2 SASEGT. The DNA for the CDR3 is TGTGCCAGCAGCGGGCTAGCGGGGGGACCTGAGCAGTTCTTC. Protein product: CASSGLAGGPEQFF.

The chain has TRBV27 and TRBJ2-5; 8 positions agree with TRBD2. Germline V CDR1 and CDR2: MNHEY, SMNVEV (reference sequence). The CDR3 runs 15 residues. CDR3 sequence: CGGGHGGGDPETQYF. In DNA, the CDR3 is TGTGGCGGGGGGCACGGGGGAGGTGACCCAGAGACCCAGTACTTC.

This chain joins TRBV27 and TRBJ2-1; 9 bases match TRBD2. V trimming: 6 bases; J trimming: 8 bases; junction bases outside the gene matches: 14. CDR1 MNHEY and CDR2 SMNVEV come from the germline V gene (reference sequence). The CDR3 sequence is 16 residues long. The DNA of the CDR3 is TGTGCCAGCAGGGGCGGGGGGGTACAATTTAGGGATGAGCAGTTCTTC. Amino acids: CASRGGGVQFRDEQFF.

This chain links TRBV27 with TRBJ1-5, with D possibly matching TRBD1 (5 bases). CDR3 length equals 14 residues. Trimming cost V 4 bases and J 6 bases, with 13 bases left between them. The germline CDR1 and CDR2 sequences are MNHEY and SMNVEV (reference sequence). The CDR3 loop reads CASSSLGASQPQHF. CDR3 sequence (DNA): TGTGCCAGCAGTTCCCTCGGGGCGAGTCAGCCCCAGCATTTT.

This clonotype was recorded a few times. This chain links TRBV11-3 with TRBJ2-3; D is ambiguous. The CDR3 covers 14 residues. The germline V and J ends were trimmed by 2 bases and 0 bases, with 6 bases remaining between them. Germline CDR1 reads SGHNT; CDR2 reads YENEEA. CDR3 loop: CASSLQGSTDTQYF. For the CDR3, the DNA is TGTGCCAGCAGCTTACAAGGCAGCACAGATACGCAGTATTTT.

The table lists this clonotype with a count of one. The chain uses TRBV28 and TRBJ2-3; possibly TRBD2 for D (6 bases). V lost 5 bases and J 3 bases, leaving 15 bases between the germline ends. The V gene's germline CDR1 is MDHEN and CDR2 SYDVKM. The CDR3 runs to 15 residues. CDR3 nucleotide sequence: TGTGCCAGCAGTCCCCCCACCGGACTAACAGATACGCAGTATTTT. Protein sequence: CASSPPTGLTDTQYF.

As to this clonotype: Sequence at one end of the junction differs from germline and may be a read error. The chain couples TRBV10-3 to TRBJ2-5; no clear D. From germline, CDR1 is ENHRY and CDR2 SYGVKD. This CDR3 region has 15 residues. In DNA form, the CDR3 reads TGTGCCATCAGTGAGTCGAGCCCTCGCCAAGATACCCAGTACTTC. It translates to CAISESSPRQDTQYF.

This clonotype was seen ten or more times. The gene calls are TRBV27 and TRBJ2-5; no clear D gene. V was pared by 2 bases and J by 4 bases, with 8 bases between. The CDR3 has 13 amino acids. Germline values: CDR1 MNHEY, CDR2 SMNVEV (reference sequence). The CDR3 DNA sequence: TGTGCCAGCAGTTTACGTCGTAGAGAGACCCAGTACTTC. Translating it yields CASSLRRRETQYF.

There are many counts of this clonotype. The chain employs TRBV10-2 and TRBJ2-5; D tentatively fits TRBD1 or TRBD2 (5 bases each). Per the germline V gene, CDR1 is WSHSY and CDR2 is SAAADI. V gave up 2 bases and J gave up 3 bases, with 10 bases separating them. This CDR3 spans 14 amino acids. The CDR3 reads CASSEPGPEETQYF. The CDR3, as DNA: TGCGCCAGCAGTGAGCCGGGGCCCGAAGAGACCCAGTACTTC.

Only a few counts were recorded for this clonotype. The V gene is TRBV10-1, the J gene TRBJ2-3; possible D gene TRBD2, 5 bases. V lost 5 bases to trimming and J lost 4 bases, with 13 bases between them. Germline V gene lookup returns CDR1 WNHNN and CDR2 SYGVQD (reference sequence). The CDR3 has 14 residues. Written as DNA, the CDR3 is TGCGCCAGCAGTAAAGCGGATCGACCAGATACGCAGTATTTT. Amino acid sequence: CASSKADRPDTQYF.

This CDR3 is CASSFRTGPPQETQYF. In DNA form, the CDR3 reads TGTGCCAGCAGTTTCCGGACAGGGCCCCCACAAGAGACCCAGTACTTC. The gene calls are TRBV12-3 or TRBV12-4 and TRBJ2-5, with 8 positions matching TRBD1. V was clipped by 3 bases and J by 2 bases; unmatched bases: 8. The CDR3 extends over 16 amino acids.

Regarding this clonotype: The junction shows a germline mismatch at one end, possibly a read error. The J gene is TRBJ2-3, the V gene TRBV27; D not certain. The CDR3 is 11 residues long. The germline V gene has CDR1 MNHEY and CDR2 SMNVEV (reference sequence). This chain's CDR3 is CARGPPDTQYF. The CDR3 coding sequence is TGTGCCCGCGGTCCCCCAGATACGCAGTACTTT.

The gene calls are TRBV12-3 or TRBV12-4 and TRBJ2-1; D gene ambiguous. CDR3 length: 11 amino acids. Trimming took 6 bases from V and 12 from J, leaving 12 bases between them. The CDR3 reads CASSLRLGQFF. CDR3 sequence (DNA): TGTGCCAGCAGCCTTCGTTTAGGGCAGTTCTTC.